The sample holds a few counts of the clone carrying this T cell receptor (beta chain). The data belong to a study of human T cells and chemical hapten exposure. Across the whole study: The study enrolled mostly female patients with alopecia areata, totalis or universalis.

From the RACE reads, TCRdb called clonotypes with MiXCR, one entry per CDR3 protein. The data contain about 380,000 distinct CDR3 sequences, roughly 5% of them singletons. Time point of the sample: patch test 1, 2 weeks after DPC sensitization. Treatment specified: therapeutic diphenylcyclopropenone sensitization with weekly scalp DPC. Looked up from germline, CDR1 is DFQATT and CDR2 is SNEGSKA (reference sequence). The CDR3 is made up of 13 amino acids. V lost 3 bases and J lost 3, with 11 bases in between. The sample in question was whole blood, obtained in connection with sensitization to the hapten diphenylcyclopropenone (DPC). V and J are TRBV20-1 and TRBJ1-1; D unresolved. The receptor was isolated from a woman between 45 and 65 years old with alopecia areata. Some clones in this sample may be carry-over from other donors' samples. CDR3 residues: CSASLTWDTEAFF. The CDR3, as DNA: TGCAGTGCTAGCCTTACCTGGGACACTGAAGCTTTCTTT.